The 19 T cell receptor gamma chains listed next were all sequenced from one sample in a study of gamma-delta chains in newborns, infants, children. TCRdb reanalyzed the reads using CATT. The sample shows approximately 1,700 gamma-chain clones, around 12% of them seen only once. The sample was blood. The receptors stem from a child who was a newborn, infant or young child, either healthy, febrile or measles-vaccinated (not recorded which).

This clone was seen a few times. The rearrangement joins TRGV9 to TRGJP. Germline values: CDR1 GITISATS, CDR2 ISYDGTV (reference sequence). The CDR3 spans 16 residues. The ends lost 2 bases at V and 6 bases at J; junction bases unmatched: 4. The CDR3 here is CALWEESELGKKIKVF. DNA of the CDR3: TGTGCCTTGTGGGAGGAATCAGAGTTGGGCAAAAAAATCAAGGTATTT.

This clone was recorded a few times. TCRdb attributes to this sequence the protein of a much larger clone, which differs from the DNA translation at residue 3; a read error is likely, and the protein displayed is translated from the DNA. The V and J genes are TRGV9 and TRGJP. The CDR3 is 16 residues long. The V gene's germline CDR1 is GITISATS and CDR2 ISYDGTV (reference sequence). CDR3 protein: CASWEGQELGKKIKVF. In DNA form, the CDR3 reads TGTGCCTCGTGGGAGGGACAAGAGTTGGGCAAAAAAATCAAGGTATTT.

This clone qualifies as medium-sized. CDR3 nucleotide sequence: TGTGCCTTGTGGGAGAATTATTATAAGAAACTCTTT. It yields the protein CALWENYYKKLF. The chain couples TRGV9 to TRGJ1 or TRGJ2. This CDR3 comprises 12 residues. Trimming removed 3 bases from V and 1 base from J; junction bases left unmatched: 0. Germline values: CDR1 GITISATS, CDR2 ISYDGTV (reference sequence).

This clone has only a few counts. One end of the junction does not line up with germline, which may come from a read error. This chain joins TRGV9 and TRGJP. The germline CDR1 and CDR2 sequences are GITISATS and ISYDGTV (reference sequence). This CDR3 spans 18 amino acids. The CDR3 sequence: CALWEVRGQDLGKKIKVF. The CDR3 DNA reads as TGTGCCTTGTGGGAGGTCAGGGGGCAAGATTTGGGCAAAAAAATCAAGGTATTT.

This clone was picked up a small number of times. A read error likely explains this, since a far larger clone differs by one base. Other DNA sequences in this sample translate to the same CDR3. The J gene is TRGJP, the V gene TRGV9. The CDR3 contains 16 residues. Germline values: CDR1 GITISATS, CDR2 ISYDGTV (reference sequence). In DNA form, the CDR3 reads TGTGCCTTGTGGGAGGTGCTCGAGTTGGGCAAAAAGATCAAGGTATTT. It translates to CALWEVLELGKKIKVF.

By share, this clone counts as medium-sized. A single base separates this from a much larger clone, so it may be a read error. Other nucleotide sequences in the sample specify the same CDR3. The CDR3 nucleotides read TGTGCCTTGTGGGAGGTAAAGTTGGGCAAAAAAATCAAGGTATTT. Protein product: CALWEVKLGKKIKVF. V gene TRGV9 combines with J gene TRGJP. V was clipped by 1 base and J by 8 bases; unmatched bases: 2. Germline CDR1 reads GITISATS; CDR2 reads ISYDGTV (reference sequence). This CDR3 region has 15 residues.

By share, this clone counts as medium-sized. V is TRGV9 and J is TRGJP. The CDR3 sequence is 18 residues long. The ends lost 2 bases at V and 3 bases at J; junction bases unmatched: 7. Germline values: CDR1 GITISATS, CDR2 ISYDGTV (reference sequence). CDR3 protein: CALWEGIMQELGKKIKVF. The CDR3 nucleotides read TGTGCCTTGTGGGAGGGGATAATGCAAGAGTTGGGCAAAAAAATCAAGGTATTT.

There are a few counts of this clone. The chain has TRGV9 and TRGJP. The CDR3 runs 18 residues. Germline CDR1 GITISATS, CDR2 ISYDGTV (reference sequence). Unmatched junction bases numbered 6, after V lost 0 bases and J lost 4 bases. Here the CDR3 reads CALWEVKVQELGKKIKVF. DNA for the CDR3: TGTGCCTTGTGGGAGGTGAAGGTACAAGAGTTGGGCAAAAAAATCAAGGTATTT.

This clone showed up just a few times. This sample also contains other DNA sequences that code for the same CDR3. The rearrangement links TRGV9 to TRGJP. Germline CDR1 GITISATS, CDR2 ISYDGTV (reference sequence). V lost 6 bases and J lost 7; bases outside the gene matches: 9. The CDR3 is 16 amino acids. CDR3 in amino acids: CALWKLQELGKKIKVF. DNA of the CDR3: TGTGCCTTGTGGAAACTGCAGGAGTTGGGCAAAAAAATCAAGGTATTT.

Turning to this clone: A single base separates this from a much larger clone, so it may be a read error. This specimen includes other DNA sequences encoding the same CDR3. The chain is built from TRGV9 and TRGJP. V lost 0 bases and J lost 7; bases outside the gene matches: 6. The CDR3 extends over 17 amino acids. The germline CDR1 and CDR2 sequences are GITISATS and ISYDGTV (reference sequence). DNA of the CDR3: TGTGCCTTGTGGGAGGTGCAGGTGGAGTTGGGCAAAAAAATCAAGGTATTT. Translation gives CALWEVQVELGKKIKVF.

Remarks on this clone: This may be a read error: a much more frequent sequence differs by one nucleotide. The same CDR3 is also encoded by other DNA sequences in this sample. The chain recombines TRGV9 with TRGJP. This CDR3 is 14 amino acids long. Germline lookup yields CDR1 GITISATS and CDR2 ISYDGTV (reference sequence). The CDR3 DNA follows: TGTGCCCTGTGGGAGGTTATGGGCAAAAAAATCAAGGTATTT. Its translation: CALWEVMGKKIKVF.

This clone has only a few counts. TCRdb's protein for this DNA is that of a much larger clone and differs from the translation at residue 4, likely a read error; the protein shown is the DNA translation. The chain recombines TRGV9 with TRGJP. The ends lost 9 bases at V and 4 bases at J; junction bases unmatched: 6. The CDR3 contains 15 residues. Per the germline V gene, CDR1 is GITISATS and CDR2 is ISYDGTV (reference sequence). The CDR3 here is CALRGQELGKKIKVF. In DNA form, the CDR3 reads TGTGCCTTGAGGGGCCAAGAGTTGGGCAAAAAAATCAAGGTATTT.

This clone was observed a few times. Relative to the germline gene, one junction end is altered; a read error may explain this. CDR3 nucleotides: TGTGCCTTGTGGGAGACCCATCAAGAGTTGGGCAAAAAAGTCAAGGTATTT. Its translation: CALWETHQELGKKVKVF. The chain recombines TRGV9 with TRGJP. The CDR3 covers 17 residues. Germline V gene lookup returns CDR1 GITISATS and CDR2 ISYDGTV (reference sequence).

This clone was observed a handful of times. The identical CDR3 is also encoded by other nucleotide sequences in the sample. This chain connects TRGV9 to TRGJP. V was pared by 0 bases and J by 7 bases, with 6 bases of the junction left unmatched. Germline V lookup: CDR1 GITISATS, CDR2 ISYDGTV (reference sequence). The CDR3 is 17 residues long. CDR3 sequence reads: CALWEVLRELGKKIKVF. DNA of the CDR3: TGTGCCTTGTGGGAGGTGCTTCGCGAGTTGGGCAAAAAAATCAAGGTATTT.

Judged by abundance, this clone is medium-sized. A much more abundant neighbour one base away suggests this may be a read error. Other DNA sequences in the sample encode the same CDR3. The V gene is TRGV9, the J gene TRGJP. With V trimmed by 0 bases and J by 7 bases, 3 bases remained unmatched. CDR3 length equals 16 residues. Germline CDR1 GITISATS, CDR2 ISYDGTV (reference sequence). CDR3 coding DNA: TGTGCCTTGTGGGAGGTGGTGGAGTTGGGCAAAAAAATCAAGGTATTT. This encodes CALWEVVELGKKIKVF.

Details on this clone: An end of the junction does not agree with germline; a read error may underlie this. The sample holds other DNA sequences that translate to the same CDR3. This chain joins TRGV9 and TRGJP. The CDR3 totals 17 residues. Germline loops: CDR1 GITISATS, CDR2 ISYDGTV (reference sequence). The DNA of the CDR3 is TGTGCCTTGTGGGAGCCACGTCAAGAGTTGGGCAAAAAAATCAAGGTATTC. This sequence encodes CALWEPRQELGKKIKVF.

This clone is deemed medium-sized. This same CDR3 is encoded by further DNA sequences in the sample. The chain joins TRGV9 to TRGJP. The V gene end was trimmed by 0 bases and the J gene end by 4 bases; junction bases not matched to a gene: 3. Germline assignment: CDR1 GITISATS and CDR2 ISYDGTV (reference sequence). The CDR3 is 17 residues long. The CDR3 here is CALWEVLQELGKKIKVF. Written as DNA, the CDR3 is TGTGCCTTGTGGGAGGTGCTTCAAGAGTTGGGCAAAAAAATCAAGGTATTT.

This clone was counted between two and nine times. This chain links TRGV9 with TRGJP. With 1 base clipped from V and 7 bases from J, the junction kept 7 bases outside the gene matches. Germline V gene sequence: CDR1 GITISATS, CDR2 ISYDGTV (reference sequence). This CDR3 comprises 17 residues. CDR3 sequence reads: CALWEVDGELGKKIKVF. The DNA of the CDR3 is TGTGCCTTGTGGGAGGTCGATGGGGAGTTGGGCAAAAAAATCAAGGTATTT.

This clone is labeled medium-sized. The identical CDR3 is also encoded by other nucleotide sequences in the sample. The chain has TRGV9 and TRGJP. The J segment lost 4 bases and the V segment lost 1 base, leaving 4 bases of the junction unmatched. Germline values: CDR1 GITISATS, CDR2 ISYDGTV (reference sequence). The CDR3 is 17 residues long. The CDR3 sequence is CALWEVQQELGKKIKVF. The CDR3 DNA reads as TGTGCCTTGTGGGAGGTCCAACAAGAGTTGGGCAAAAAAATCAAGGTATTT.